Following are 15 T cell receptor beta chains from one sample sequenced in a study of blood T cells in healthy people across ages. Primers used in a second PCR of about 6 to 11 cycles were a sample-barcoded 5' primer and a J-beta primer mix. TCRdb redid the calling of the 5' RACE reads with MiXCR, one entry per CDR3 protein. The sample shows nearly 800,000 distinct CDR3 sequences, about 56% of them seen only once. The source material was blood. Receptors originate from a man aged 40-50 years in good health.

The chain links TRBV21-1 to TRBJ2-7; TRBD2, the D gene given by the table, was not confirmed from the DNA. TRBV21-1 is deemed a pseudogene. The CDR3 has 14 residues. The CDR3 region is CASTNSGRVYEQYF. CDR3 DNA: TGTGCCAGCACCAATAGCGGGAGGGTCTACGAGCAGTACTTC.

The chain has TRBV20-1 and TRBJ2-1; 7 bases agree with TRBD2. From germline, CDR1 is DFQATT and CDR2 SNEGSKA (reference sequence). The CDR3 is 17 amino acids. Trimming cost V 1 base and J 9 bases; bases outside gene matches: 18. CDR3 bases: TGCAGTGCTAGAGTAGGAGCTGCGGGAGTAGGGGTCGGTGAGCAGTTCTTC. Protein sequence: CSARVGAAGVGVGEQFF.

V gene TRBV3-1 combines with J gene TRBJ2-1; TRBD2 matches 12 bases. The V gene's germline CDR1 is LGHDT and CDR2 YNNKEL (reference sequence). V was pared by 2 bases and J by 7 bases, with 6 bases of the junction left unmatched. This CDR3 comprises 16 residues. CDR3 residues: CASSQPPSGRANEQFF. The CDR3 coding sequence is TGTGCCAGCAGCCAACCCCCTAGCGGGAGGGCGAATGAGCAGTTCTTC.

The chain combines TRBV7-9 with TRBJ2-7; 10 bases fit TRBD1. V dropped 5 bases and J dropped 0; count of bases not matched to a gene: 4. This CDR3 has 15 residues. The germline CDR1 and CDR2 sequences are SEHNR and FQNEAQ (reference sequence). CDR3 coding DNA: TGTGCCAGCAGCAAGACAGGGGGCTCCTCCTACGAGCAGTACTTC. Protein: CASSKTGGSSYEQYF.

There are a few counts of this clonotype. The genes are TRBV6-2 or TRBV6-3 and TRBJ2-5; no reliable D call. Trimming left V 6 bases short and J 1 base short, with 15 bases between. CDR1 is MNHEY, CDR2 SVGEGT, per germline. This CDR3 spans 15 amino acids. This chain's CDR3 is CASRRLRATQETQYF. DNA of the CDR3: TGTGCCAGCAGACGACTCCGGGCCACCCAAGAGACCCAGTACTTC.

J is TRBJ1-5 and V is TRBV2, with D maybe TRBD1 (5 bases). This CDR3 is built from 13 residues. Between the trimmed V and J ends, which lost 7 bases and 2 bases, there was a span of 9 bases. Germline CDR1 is SNHLY and CDR2 is FYNNEI. The CDR3 DNA reads TGTGCCAGCATCCGGGACGGCAATCAGCCCCAGCATTTT. Translating gives CASIRDGNQPQHF.

In its sample, this clonotype was seen a few times. The chain carries TRBV20-1 and TRBJ1-2, with D hard to call. Germline CDR1 is DFQATT and CDR2 is SNEGSKA (reference sequence). Trimming shortened V by 1 base and J by 7 bases, and 10 bases separated the two germline ends. This CDR3 has 12 residues. In DNA, the CDR3 is TGCAGTGCTAGAGTACCGCGGGGTGGCTACACCTTC. Translated, it gives CSARVPRGGYTF.

As regards this clonotype: At one end, the junction sequence differs from germline, possibly due to a read error. The gene calls are TRBV6-2 or TRBV6-3 and TRBJ1-4; possibly TRBD1 for D (5 bases). Germline values: CDR1 MNHEY, CDR2 SVGEGT. This CDR3 region has 18 residues. The CDR3 DNA is TGTGCCGGCAGTTACTACGGGGCTTCGGAATCAACTAATGAAAAACTGTTTTTT. Encoded protein: CAGSYYGASESTNEKLFF.

The genes are TRBV28 and TRBJ2-4; the D is unclear. The CDR3 runs to 16 residues. CDR1 is MDHEN, CDR2 SYDVKM, per germline. V was trimmed by 10 bases and J by 6 bases, leaving 25 bases between them. Written as DNA, the CDR3 is TGTGCCACCAGCCTGGAATCGGCCAGTTACGTAAACATTCAGTACTTC. This translates into CATSLESASYVNIQYF.

V is TRBV9 and J is TRBJ2-3; 8 bases agree with TRBD2. The CDR3 runs to 16 residues. Unmatched junction bases numbered 7, after V lost 2 bases and J lost 2 bases. Germline CDR1 reads SGDLS; CDR2 reads YYNGEE. In DNA form, the CDR3 reads TGTGCCAGCAGCGTCCAGCGGGGGCTCCCCACAGATACGCAGTATTTT. Translating gives CASSVQRGLPTDTQYF.

The chain joins TRBV6-6 to TRBJ2-7; 9 bases line up with TRBD1. This CDR3 region has 15 residues. V lost 5 bases, J lost 5 bases, and 10 bases stayed unmatched. The V gene's germline CDR1 is MNHNY and CDR2 SVGAGI (reference sequence). The CDR3 nucleotides are TGTGCCAGCAGTCCGGGACAGGGATCCTCGAACGAGCAGTACTTC. Protein sequence: CASSPGQGSSNEQYF.

The CDR3 spells CASKENTEAFF. The CDR3 DNA is TGTGCCAGCAAGGAGAACACTGAAGCTTTCTTT. The V gene is TRBV6-1, the J gene TRBJ1-1; D call uncertain. Trimming pared 7 bases from V and 1 base from J, leaving 4 bases between. Germline V lookup: CDR1 MNHNS, CDR2 SASEGT. The CDR3 sequence is 11 residues long.

The CDR3 bases are TGTGCCAGCAGCTCATACAACACAAATGAGCAGTACTTC. This gives the protein CASSSYNTNEQYF. J is TRBJ2-5 and V is TRBV11-3; D remains unclear. Germline values: CDR1 SGHNT, CDR2 YENEEA. V was trimmed by 4 bases and J by 11 bases, leaving 17 bases between them. This CDR3 spans 13 amino acids.

The chain has TRBV5-1 and TRBJ1-2, with D possibly being TRBD1 (6 bases). Trimming left V 1 base short and J 8 bases short, with 30 bases between. There are 19 residues in the CDR3. CDR1 is SGHRS, CDR2 YFSETQ, per germline. The CDR3 DNA is TGCGCCAGCAGCTTGAGTGGGGATACTACAGGGAATAGGCTACAAGGCTACACCTTC. Amino acids: CASSLSGDTTGNRLQGYTF.

This clonotype was counted only a few times. This sequence joins TRBV20-1 and TRBJ2-1, with 7 bases identical to TRBD1. V lost 0 bases to trimming and J lost 1 base; unmatched junction nucleotides: 9. The CDR3 contains 17 residues. Germline lookup yields CDR1 DFQATT and CDR2 SNEGSKA (reference sequence). The chain's CDR3 is CSARDRQGRISYNEQFF. CDR3 nucleotides: TGCAGTGCTAGAGATCGACAGGGTCGGATTTCCTACAATGAGCAGTTCTTC.